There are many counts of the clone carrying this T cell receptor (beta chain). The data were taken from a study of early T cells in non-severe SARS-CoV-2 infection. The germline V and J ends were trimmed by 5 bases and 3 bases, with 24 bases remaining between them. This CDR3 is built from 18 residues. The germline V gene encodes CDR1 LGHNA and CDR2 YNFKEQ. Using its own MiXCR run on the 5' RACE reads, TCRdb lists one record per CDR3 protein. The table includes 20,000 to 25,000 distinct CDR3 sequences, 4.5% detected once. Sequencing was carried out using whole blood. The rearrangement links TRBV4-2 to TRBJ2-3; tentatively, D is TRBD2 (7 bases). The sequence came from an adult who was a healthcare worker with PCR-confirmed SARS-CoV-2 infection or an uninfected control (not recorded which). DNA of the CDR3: TGTGCCAGCAGCATAAACCCACTATGGGGGGGCAGGACAGATACGCAGTATTTT. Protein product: CASSINPLWGGRTDTQYF.